This T cell receptor beta chain was captured in a study of CD8 T cells in ankylosing spondylitis. Study-wide results and caveats: Clones linked to disease, bearing a CD8+ phenotype, were relatively rare in peripheral blood. Apparently characteristic of ankylosing spondylitis blood was a TCR beta motif (eight highly homologous variants).

Quantitative molecular-barcoded 5'-RACE generated the TCR beta libraries. MiXCR, run by TCRdb on the 5' RACE reads, gives a single entry per CDR3 protein. Of roughly 700,000 distinct CDR3 sequences listed, around a fifth were seen once; the top ten hold around 20%. For this clonotype: Its antigen is still unknown.

Looked up from germline, CDR1 is SGDLS and CDR2 is YYNGEE. Deletions cut 0 bases from V and 5 bases from J, with 20 bases between. CDR3 size: 18 residues. V gene TRBV9 combines with J gene TRBJ2-2; D is possibly TRBD2 (6 bases). The TCR was taken from a male donor with ankylosing spondylitis. Sequencing was carried out using blood, either unsorted or a sorted T cell fraction (not recorded which). The CDR3 is CASSVAPRPRDSTGELFF. DNA of the CDR3: TGTGCCAGCAGCGTAGCTCCACGTCCTCGGGACTCTACCGGGGAGCTGTTTTTT.